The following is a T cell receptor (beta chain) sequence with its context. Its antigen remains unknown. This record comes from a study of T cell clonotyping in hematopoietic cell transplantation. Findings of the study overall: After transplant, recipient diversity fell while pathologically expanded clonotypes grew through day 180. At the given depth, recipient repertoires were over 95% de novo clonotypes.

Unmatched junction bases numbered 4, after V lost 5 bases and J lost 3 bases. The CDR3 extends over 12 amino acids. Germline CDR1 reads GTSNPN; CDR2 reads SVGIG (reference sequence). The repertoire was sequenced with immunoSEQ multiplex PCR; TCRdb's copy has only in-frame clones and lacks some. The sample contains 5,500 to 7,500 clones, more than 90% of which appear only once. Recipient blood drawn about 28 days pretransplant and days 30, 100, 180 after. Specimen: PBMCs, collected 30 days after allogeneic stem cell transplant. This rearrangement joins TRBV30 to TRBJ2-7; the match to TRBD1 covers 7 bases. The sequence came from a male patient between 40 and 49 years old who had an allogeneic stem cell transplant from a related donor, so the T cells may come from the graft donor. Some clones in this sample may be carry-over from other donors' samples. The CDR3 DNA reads TGTGCCTGGTCGACAGGGTTCTACGAGCAGTACTTC. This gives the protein CAWSTGFYEQYF.